This record looks at one T cell receptor (beta chain) sequence and its context. What antigen it recognizes has not been identified. There are no base qualities to consult, and no much larger clone falls within one base. This record belongs to a study of T cell changes during pregnancy in multiple sclerosis (dated by TCRdb to the late 2010s). As for the study more broadly: The study examined how the T cell repertoire changed over the course of pregnancy in women with multiple sclerosis.

Spanning cysteine to phenylalanine, the CDR3 consists of 14 amino acids. Just CDR3 DNA is preserved here, 42 bases in frame from base 1. The germline V gene yields SNHLY for CDR1 and FYNNEI for CDR2. From V the trimming removes 7 bases and from J it removes 10 bases, while the gene matches leave 8 bases of the junction unaccounted for. Libraries came from the immunoSEQ multiplex PCR assay. The table comes from immuneACCESS by way of TCRdb, which keeps in-frame sequences with V and J called. Part of the clones is missing from these tables; in studies checked, under half for an unresolved V gene and the rest for unknown reasons. The sample yields about 39,000 clones; 94% were counted once. Approximately 0.35% of the sample goes to the ten largest clones.

The sequences come from CD4+ T cells from peripheral blood mononuclear cells, collected after pregnancy. The TCR originated in a female donor with multiple sclerosis, enrolled in a pregnancy study. The chain couples TRBV2 to TRBJ1-6; TRBD1 agrees with 9 junctional bases. The base sequence is TGTGCCAGCAAGAACCGGGACAGGGTGTCACCCCTCCACTTT. It is translated as CASKNRDRVSPLHF.